These 26 T cell receptor beta chains were all obtained from the same sample, sequenced in a study of early T cells in non-severe SARS-CoV-2 infection. TCRdb reanalysed the 5' RACE reads using MiXCR and keeps one entry per CDR3 protein. The top ten hold roughly 13% of the sample, which has just under 65,000 distinct CDR3 sequences, roughly 8.2% seen once. Specimen: whole blood, collected at baseline. The receptors here all came from an adult who was a healthcare worker with PCR-confirmed SARS-CoV-2 infection or an uninfected control (not recorded which).

The chain uses TRBV7-3 and TRBJ2-5; possible D gene TRBD1, 5 bases. CDR3 size: 15 residues. The V gene lost 2 bases and the J gene lost 4 bases, with 14 bases spanning the gap. CDR1 is SGHTA and CDR2 is FQGTGA in the germline V gene. The CDR3 spells CASSLSSGLGETQYF. CDR3 nucleotides: TGTGCCAGCAGCTTATCTTCAGGGTTAGGAGAGACCCAGTACTTC.

This clonotype was seen a handful of times. The J gene is TRBJ1-2, the V gene TRBV12-3 or TRBV12-4; no definite D call. Trimming removed 7 bases at V and 7 bases at J, with 22 bases between. The CDR3 spans 15 residues. CDR3 coding DNA: TGTGCCAGCATGGACGAGACACCGAGACGGGGTGGCTACACCTTC. Protein sequence: CASMDETPRRGGYTF.

This clonotype turned up a few times. The chain links TRBV7-9 to TRBJ2-6; no definite D call. V was cut by 10 bases and J by 0 bases, with 10 bases left in between. The CDR3 runs 14 residues. CDR1 SEHNR and CDR2 FQNEAQ come from the germline V gene (reference sequence). CDR3 DNA: TGTGCCACCCACGTAGGCTCTGGGGCCAACGTCCTGACTTTC. This translates into CATHVGSGANVLTF.

This clonotype is classed as medium-sized. The chain recombines TRBV18 with TRBJ1-1; D gene unclear. Germline CDR1 reads KGHSH; CDR2 reads LQKENI. The V and J ends lost 3 bases and 3 bases respectively, with 14 bases between them. This CDR3 comprises 15 residues. The CDR3 nucleotides are TGTGCCAGCTCACCGGAGCTCCTTGGGGACACTGAAGCTTTCTTT. This translates into CASSPELLGDTEAFF.

This clonotype has at least ten counts. The chain employs TRBV5-1 and TRBJ1-2, with 9 bases aligning to TRBD1. V trimming: 4 bases; J trimming: 8 bases; junction bases outside the gene matches: 6. In germline, CDR1 is SGHRS, CDR2 YFSETQ. The CDR3 spans 13 residues. The CDR3 loop is CASSQGTGTGYTF. CDR3 bases: TGCGCCAGCAGCCAGGGGACAGGGACCGGCTACACCTTC.

This clonotype was observed many times. The J gene is TRBJ2-7, the V gene TRBV5-6; 14 nucleotides agree with TRBD2. V shed 4 bases, J shed 2 bases, and the junction held 2 bases outside the gene matches. Germline V gives CDR1 SGHDT, CDR2 YYEEEE. This CDR3 contains 15 residues. CDR3 sequence (DNA): TGTGCCAGCAGCCAGGGACTAGCGGGGGCCTACGAGCAGTACTTC. Encoded protein: CASSQGLAGAYEQYF.

This clonotype was seen once. The chain employs TRBV7-9 and TRBJ2-1, with a weak D call TRBD2 (6 bases). Trimming stripped 1 base from V and 6 bases from J, with 13 bases between. The CDR3 covers 15 residues. Germline V lookup: CDR1 SEHNR, CDR2 FQNEAQ (reference sequence). The CDR3 here is CASSLGGTLGNEQFF. CDR3 DNA sequence: TGTGCCAGCAGCTTAGGCGGGACTCTCGGCAATGAGCAGTTCTTC.

This clonotype has more than one count but fewer than ten. The chain has TRBV7-6 and TRBJ2-7; 10 nucleotides match TRBD2. Germline V gene data show CDR1 as SGHVS and CDR2 as FNYEAQ. The CDR3 has 20 amino acids. Unmatched junction bases numbered 30, after V lost 5 bases and J lost 11 bases. In nucleotides, the CDR3 is TGTGCCAGCAGCCCCCTAACTCCCCCGACTAGCGGGCGAACTGTCTGGGTGAAGTACTTC. This encodes CASSPLTPPTSGRTVWVKYF.

This clonotype occurred a few times. V is TRBV4-2 and J is TRBJ1-1; D might be TRBD1 (5 bases). V lost 0 bases and J 1 base, leaving 12 bases between the germline ends. Germline CDR1 LGHNA, CDR2 YNFKEQ. This CDR3 comprises 16 residues. The DNA for the CDR3 is TGTGCCAGCAGCCAAGAGTGGGGGGGTAGGAACACTGAAGCTTTCTTT. Translated, it gives CASSQEWGGRNTEAFF.

The V and J genes are TRBV11-1 and TRBJ1-1, with no clear D. Germline lookup yields CDR1 SGHAT and CDR2 FQDESV (reference sequence). The CDR3 runs to 14 residues. With 4 bases removed from V and 3 bases from J, the gap between germline ends came to 12 bases. CDR3 loop: CASSSRPGDTEAFF. Written as DNA, the CDR3 is TGTGCCAGCAGCTCTCGTCCCGGGGACACTGAAGCTTTCTTT.

V gene TRBV7-2 combines with J gene TRBJ2-2; D gene unclear. The CDR3 is made up of 11 amino acids. Per germline, CDR1 SGHTA and CDR2 FQGNSA. With 2 bases removed from V and 7 bases from J, the gap between germline ends came to 2 bases. The CDR3 is CASSLLGELFF. CDR3 DNA sequence: TGTGCCAGCAGCTTACTCGGGGAGCTGTTTTTT.

This clonotype was recorded many times. This chain links TRBV7-9 with TRBJ2-4, with D perhaps given as TRBD1 or TRBD2 (5 bases each). V dropped 4 bases and J dropped 0 bases, with 13 bases sitting between them. The CDR3 has 16 residues. From germline, CDR1 is SEHNR and CDR2 FQNEAQ (reference sequence). CDR3: CASSSTGGIAKNIQYF. CDR3 DNA: TGTGCCAGCAGCTCAACAGGAGGCATAGCCAAAAACATTCAGTACTTC.

This clonotype showed up many times. The CDR3: CASSLEGRNYNEQFF. In DNA form, the CDR3 reads TGTGCCAGCAGCTTAGAGGGGCGGAACTACAATGAGCAGTTCTTC. J is TRBJ2-1 and V is TRBV11-3, with D possibly TRBD1 on 5 matching bases. This CDR3 has 15 residues. V was shortened by 0 bases and J by 3 bases, with 9 bases between the two germline ends. Germline CDR1 and CDR2: SGHNT and YENEEA.

The rearrangement links TRBV20-1 to TRBJ1-5; 7 positions agree with TRBD1. The CDR3 runs to 16 residues. V gave up 0 bases and J gave up 2 bases; unmatched junction bases: 7. Germline CDR1 DFQATT, CDR2 SNEGSKA (reference sequence). CDR3 DNA: TGCAGTGCTAGAGATCGCAGGGGGAATCGCAATCAGCCCCAGCATTTT. It is translated as CSARDRRGNRNQPQHF.

This clonotype was counted only a few times. The chain carries TRBV5-4 and TRBJ2-3, with TRBD1 as a possible D gene (6 bases). Trimming shortened V by 4 bases and J by 1 base, and 13 bases separated the two germline ends. Germline V gene lookup returns CDR1 SGHNT and CDR2 YYREEE (reference sequence). The CDR3 covers 15 residues. CDR3 residues: CASSPRQVGTDTQYF. The CDR3 coding sequence is TGTGCCAGCAGCCCTAGACAGGTCGGCACAGATACGCAGTATTTT.

The chain couples TRBV7-9 to TRBJ2-2; TRBD2 aligns across 7 bases. The CDR3 is made up of 15 amino acids. Trimming removed 3 bases from V and 3 bases from J; junction bases left unmatched: 4. The germline V gene has CDR1 SEHNR and CDR2 FQNEAQ (reference sequence). CDR3 nucleotide sequence: TGTGCCAGCAGCTTCGAGCGGGAAGACACCGGGGAGCTGTTTTTT. Translation gives CASSFEREDTGELFF.

This clonotype was counted many times. The chain joins TRBV5-4 to TRBJ1-2; unclear D gene. Germline V gives CDR1 SGHNT, CDR2 YYREEE (reference sequence). V dropped 4 bases and J dropped 8 bases, with 15 bases sitting between them. The CDR3 has 13 residues. Here the CDR3 DNA reads TGTGCCAGCAGCCGAGCTGTAAGGGAAGGCTACACCTTC. Its protein is CASSRAVREGYTF.

The chain recombines TRBV4-2 with TRBJ2-3, with TRBD2 matching 13 bases. The V gene end was trimmed by 0 bases and the J gene end by 6 bases; junction bases not matched to a gene: 9. Per the germline V gene, CDR1 is LGHNA and CDR2 is YNFKEQ. The CDR3 is 18 residues long. The CDR3: CASSQESPTSGRTDTQYF. CDR3 bases: TGTGCCAGCAGCCAAGAATCCCCGACTAGCGGGAGGACGGATACGCAGTATTTT.

DNA for the CDR3: TGTGCCAGCAGTGAGGTTAATTCACCCCTCCACTTT. It specifies CASSEVNSPLHF. The chain is built from TRBV27 and TRBJ1-6; D remains ambiguous. The length of the CDR3 is 12 residues. The germline CDR1 and CDR2 sequences are MNHEY and SMNVEV (reference sequence). Trimming took 5 bases from V and 6 from J, leaving 5 bases between them.

The V and J genes are TRBV9 and TRBJ2-5, with 8 bases lining up with TRBD1. With 4 bases clipped from V and 4 bases from J, the junction kept 6 bases outside the gene matches. The CDR3 contains 14 residues. Germline V lookup: CDR1 SGDLS, CDR2 YYNGEE. For the CDR3, the DNA is TGTGCCAGCAGCCTAACAGGGGGAAGAGAGACCCAGTACTTC. The encoded protein is CASSLTGGRETQYF.

This clonotype was seen many times. V gene TRBV28 combines with J gene TRBJ1-2; maybe TRBD1 (5 bases). The CDR3 runs 15 residues. The germline gives CDR1 MDHEN, CDR2 SYDVKM. Trimming pared 5 bases from V and 0 bases from J, leaving 13 bases between. CDR3 DNA sequence: TGTGCCAGCAGTCTAGACAGCTCAGCTAACTATGGCTACACCTTC. Translating gives CASSLDSSANYGYTF.

This clonotype appeared many times. The chain uses TRBV7-9 and TRBJ2-1, with D maybe TRBD1 (6 bases). This CDR3 comprises 15 residues. Germline V gene lookup returns CDR1 SEHNR and CDR2 FQNEAQ (reference sequence). V dropped 5 bases and J dropped 0 bases, with 11 bases sitting between them. For the CDR3, the DNA is TGTGCCAGCAGCCTAGGACAGCACTCCTACAATGAGCAGTTCTTC. This translates into CASSLGQHSYNEQFF.

This clonotype was seen only a few times. The chain is built from TRBV9 and TRBJ2-2, with 12 nucleotides matching TRBD2. This CDR3 has 17 residues. CDR1 is SGDLS and CDR2 is YYNGEE in the germline V gene. V was pared by 0 bases and J by 3 bases, with 3 bases of the junction left unmatched. The DNA of the CDR3 is TGTGCCAGCAGCGTAGGGGCTAGCGGGAGGGACACCGGGGAGCTGTTTTTT. Its translation: CASSVGASGRDTGELFF.

This clonotype was recorded at least ten times. This chain joins TRBV19 and TRBJ2-7, with D possibly matching TRBD1 (6 bases). This CDR3 comprises 16 residues. Germline V lookup: CDR1 LNHDA, CDR2 SQIVND (reference sequence). Trimming left V 7 bases short and J 2 bases short, with 21 bases between. For the CDR3, the DNA is TGTGCCAGTACCTTCCTGGGTAGGGGGAAAGCCTACGAGCAGTACTTC. This sequence encodes CASTFLGRGKAYEQYF.

This clonotype came up many times. The V call is TRBV13, the J call TRBJ2-1, with 9 bases that match TRBD1. Germline V lookup: CDR1 PRHDT, CDR2 FYEKMQ (reference sequence). After removal of 5 bases from V and 10 bases from J, the junction contained 9 bases not matched to a gene. This CDR3 has 14 amino acids. DNA for the CDR3: TGTGCCAGCAGCGCGCGGGACAGGGCTGGAGAGCAGTTCTTC. It codes for CASSARDRAGEQFF. Variable domain in full (rest from reference TRBV13 and TRBJ2-1): AAGVIQSPRHLIKEKRETATLKCYPIPRHDTVYWYQQGPGQDPQFLISFYEKMQSDKGSIPDRFSAQQFSDYHSELNMSSLELGDSALYFCASSARDRAGEQFFGPGTRLTVL.

Ten or more counts support this clonotype. The chain carries TRBV3-1 and TRBJ2-2; 11 bases fit TRBD2. V lost 4 bases to trimming and J lost 4 bases; unmatched junction nucleotides: 8. CDR3 length equals 17 residues. Germline CDR1 is LGHDT and CDR2 is YNNKEL (reference sequence). The CDR3 region has the DNA TGTGCCAGCAGCCCTGCCGCCGGGACTAGCGGCACCGGGGAGCTGTTTTTT. This codes for CASSPAAGTSGTGELFF.